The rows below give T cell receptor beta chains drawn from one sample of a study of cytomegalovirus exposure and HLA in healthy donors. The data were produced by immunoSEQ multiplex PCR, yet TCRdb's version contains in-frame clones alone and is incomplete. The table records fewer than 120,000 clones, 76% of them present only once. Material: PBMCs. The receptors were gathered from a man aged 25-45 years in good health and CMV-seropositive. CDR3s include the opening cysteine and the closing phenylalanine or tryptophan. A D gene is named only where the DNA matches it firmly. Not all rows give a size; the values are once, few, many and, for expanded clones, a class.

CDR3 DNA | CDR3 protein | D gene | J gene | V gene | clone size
TGTGCCAGCAGAGGAAAAGGGGACTCCATAAATGAGCAGTTCTTC | CASRGKGDSINEQFF | NA | TRBJ2-1 | TRBV7-8 | NA
TGTGCCAGCAGCCGCGGACAGAGCCTTAATGAAAAACTGTTTTTT | CASSRGQSLNEKLFF | NA | TRBJ1-4 | TRBV6-5 | NA
TGTGCCAGTAGCTTTTGGACAGGGAATAATTCACCCCTCCACTTT | CASSFWTGNNSPLHF | TRBD1 | TRBJ1-6 | TRBV19 | NA
TGTGCCAGCAGCTTAACACAGGGCCCCTACGAGCAGTACTTC | CASSLTQGPYEQYF | NA | TRBJ2-7 | TRBV7-3 | NA
TGTGCCAGCAGCTTAGCGGAGGGACAGGGATGTGAGCAGTTCTTC | CASSLAEGQGCEQFF | TRBD1 | TRBJ2-1 | TRBV7-9 | NA
TGTGCCAGCAGGTGGGGGGGAGGGAACTCCTACGAGCAGTACTTC | CASRWGGGNSYEQYF | TRBD2 | TRBJ2-7 | TRBV2 | NA
TGTGCCAGCAGCCTACTACAGGCCCCGGAGATTTATGGCTACACCTTC | CASSLLQAPEIYGYTF | NA | TRBJ1-2 | TRBV5-4 | NA
TGTGCCAGCAAAGCGGAAGGCCGCACAGATACGCAGTATTTT | CASKAEGRTDTQYF | NA | TRBJ2-3 | TRBV6-6 | NA
TGTGCCAGCAGCTTAATACAGGGAATATTAGGGAATTCACCCCTCCACTTT | CASSLIQGILGNSPLHF | NA | TRBJ1-6 | TRBV7-2 | NA
TGTGCCAGCTCCCGGGACAGGGATGTCTACGAGCAGTACTTC | CASSRDRDVYEQYF | TRBD1 | TRBJ2-7 | TRBV28 | NA
TGTGCCAGCAGCTTCGAGGGAATGAGTTCACCCCTCCACTTT | CASSFEGMSSPLHF | NA | TRBJ1-6 | TRBV7-9 | NA
TGTGCCAGCAGCTTAAGTGGGGCCCTGCTGACTGAAGCTTTCTTT | CASSLSGALLTEAFF | NA | TRBJ1-1 | TRBV7-3 | NA
TGTGCCACCAGGGGGGGAAGCTACACCTTC | CATRGGSYTF | TRBD1 | TRBJ1-2 | TRBV9 | NA
TGTGCCAGCAGCTCCACAGGGTCTACACAGCCCCAGCATTTT | CASSSTGSTQPQHF | NA | TRBJ1-5 | TRBV9 | once
TGTGCCAGCGGACAGACCCTCTACGAGCAGTACTTC | CASGQTLYEQYF | NA | TRBJ2-7 | TRBV27 | few
TGTGCCAGCAAGGAAGGAGGGTCCACCATTCAGCCCCAGCATTTT | CASKEGGSTIQPQHF | NA | TRBJ1-5 | TRBV6-1 | NA
TGTGCCAGCAGCGTAAGCGGGGGGGGAGAGACCCAGTACTTC | CASSVSGGGETQYF | TRBD2 | TRBJ2-5 | TRBV7-9 | few
TGTGCCAGCAGTTCCCTCTCCCGGGGAAAAGAGACCCAGTACTTC | CASSSLSRGKETQYF | NA | TRBJ2-5 | TRBV6-5 | NA
TGTGCCAGCTCACCACAGGCTAGCGGGGCCTTATACGAGCAGTACTTC | CASSPQASGALYEQYF | TRBD2 | TRBJ2-7 | TRBV18 | NA
TGTGCCAGCAGCTTAGTTGGCGAGACCCAGTACTTC | CASSLVGETQYF | NA | TRBJ2-5 | TRBV7-2 | NA
TGCGCCAGCAGCCTAAGTGGGGGGGGCACAGATACGCAGTATTTT | CASSLSGGGTDTQYF | TRBD2 | TRBJ2-3 | TRBV4-1 | few
TGTGCCAGCAGCAAAAAAAACCGGGACAGGGGTTGCGGAAACACCATATATTTT | CASSKKNRDRGCGNTIYF | NA | TRBJ1-3 | TRBV21-1 | NA